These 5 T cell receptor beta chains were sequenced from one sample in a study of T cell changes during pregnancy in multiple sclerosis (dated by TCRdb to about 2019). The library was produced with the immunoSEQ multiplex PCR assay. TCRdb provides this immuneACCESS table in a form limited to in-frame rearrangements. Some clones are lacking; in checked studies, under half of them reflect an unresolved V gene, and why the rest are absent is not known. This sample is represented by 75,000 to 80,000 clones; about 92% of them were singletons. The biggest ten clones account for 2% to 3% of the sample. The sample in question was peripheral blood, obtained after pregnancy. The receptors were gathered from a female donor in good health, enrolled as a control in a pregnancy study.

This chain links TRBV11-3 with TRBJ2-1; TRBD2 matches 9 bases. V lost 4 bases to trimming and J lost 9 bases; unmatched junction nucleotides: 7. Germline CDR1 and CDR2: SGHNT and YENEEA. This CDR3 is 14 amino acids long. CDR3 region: CASSSQLTSGEQFF. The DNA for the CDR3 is TGTGCCAGCAGCTCCCAACTGACTAGCGGTGAGCAGTTCTTC.

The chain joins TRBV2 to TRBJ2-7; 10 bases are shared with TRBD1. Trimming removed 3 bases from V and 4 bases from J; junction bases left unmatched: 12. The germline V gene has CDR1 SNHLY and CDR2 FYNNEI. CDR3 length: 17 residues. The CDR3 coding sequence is TGTGCCAGCAGTGAGCGAGCGCCGACAGGGGGCCTGTACGAGCAGTACTTC. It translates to CASSERAPTGGLYEQYF.

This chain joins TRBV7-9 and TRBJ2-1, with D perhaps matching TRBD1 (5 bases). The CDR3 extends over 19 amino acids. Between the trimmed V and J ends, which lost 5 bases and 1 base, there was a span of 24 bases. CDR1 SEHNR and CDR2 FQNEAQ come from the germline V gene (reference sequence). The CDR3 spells CASSPPVIHHQGSYNEQFF. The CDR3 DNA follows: TGTGCCAGCAGCCCCCCCGTGATTCACCATCAGGGTTCCTACAATGAGCAGTTCTTC.

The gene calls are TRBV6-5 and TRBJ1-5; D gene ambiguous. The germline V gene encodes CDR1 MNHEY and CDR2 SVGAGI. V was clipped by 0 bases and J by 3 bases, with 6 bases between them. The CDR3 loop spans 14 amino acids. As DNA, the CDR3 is TGTGCCAGCAGTTACTCACAGATCAATCAGCCCCAGCATTTT. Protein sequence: CASSYSQINQPQHF.

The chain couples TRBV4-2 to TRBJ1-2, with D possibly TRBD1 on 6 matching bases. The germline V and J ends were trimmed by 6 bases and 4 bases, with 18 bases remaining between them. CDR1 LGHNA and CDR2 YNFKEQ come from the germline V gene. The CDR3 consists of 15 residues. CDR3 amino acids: CASRFSKQGSYGYTF. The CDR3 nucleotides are TGTGCCAGCAGGTTCTCGAAACAGGGCAGCTATGGCTACACCTTC.